This T cell receptor (beta chain) was sequenced during a study of OX40 agonist ivuxolimab in advanced cancers. The ends lost 6 bases at V and 0 bases at J; junction bases unmatched: 10. The CDR3 has 16 amino acids. Germline V gene sequence: CDR1 SGHNT, CDR2 YYREEE (reference sequence). Assay used: immunoSEQ multiplex PCR; TCRdb lists only in-frame clones, some missing. Of approximately 59,000 clones in the sample, over 75% are singletons; the top ten hold around 2%. This sequence joins TRBV5-4 and TRBJ2-7, with 9 bases lining up with TRBD2. Sequenced here: CD4+ or CD8+ T cells sorted from blood, sampled in a trial of the OX40 agonist ivuxolimab. The clonotype comes from an adult with an advanced solid tumor such as melanoma, head and neck, liver or kidney cancer. The CDR3 sequence is CASTRESAGGSYEQYF. DNA of the CDR3: TGTGCCAGCACCCGCGAGTCAGCGGGGGGCTCCTACGAGCAGTACTTC.